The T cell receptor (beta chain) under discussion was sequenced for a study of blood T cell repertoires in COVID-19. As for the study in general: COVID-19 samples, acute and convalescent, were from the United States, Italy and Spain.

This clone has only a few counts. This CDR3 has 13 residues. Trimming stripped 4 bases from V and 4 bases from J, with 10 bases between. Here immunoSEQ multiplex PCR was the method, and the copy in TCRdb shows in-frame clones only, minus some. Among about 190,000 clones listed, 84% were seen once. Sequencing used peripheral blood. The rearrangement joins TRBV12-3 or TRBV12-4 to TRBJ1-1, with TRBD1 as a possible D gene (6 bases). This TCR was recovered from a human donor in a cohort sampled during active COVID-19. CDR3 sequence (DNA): TGTGCCAGCAGTTCAGGGGTACGCACTGAAGCTTTCTTT. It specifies CASSSGVRTEAFF.